The 14 T cell receptor beta chains below were found in one sample sequenced in a study of blood T cell repertoires in COVID-19. Clones were read by immunoSEQ multiplex PCR, and TCRdb kept only the in-frame ones, dropping some. Among some 300,000 clones, about nine tenths were seen once, and the ten largest hold roughly a tenth. Sample: PBMCs or T cells enriched from blood (not recorded which). These receptors were taken from a woman between 25 and 40 years old who had recovered from COVID-19.

The chain employs TRBV3-1 (or the pseudogene TRBV3-2) and TRBJ2-2; unclear D gene. CDR1 and CDR2 (germline): LGHDT, YNNKEL (reference sequence). This CDR3 has 14 amino acids. V was trimmed by 0 bases and J by 3 bases, leaving 5 bases between them. CDR3 DNA sequence: TGTGCCAGCAGCCAAGACTCCGACACCGGGGAGCTGTTTTTT. Its translation: CASSQDSDTGELFF.

This sequence joins TRBV27 and TRBJ1-5, with a weak D call TRBD1 (6 bases). The CDR3 contains 14 residues. Germline V gene lookup returns CDR1 MNHEY and CDR2 SMNVEV (reference sequence). V was trimmed by 3 bases and J by 7 bases, leaving 13 bases between them. CDR3 protein: CASSFRGMRQPQHF. The CDR3 nucleotides read TGTGCCAGCAGTTTCAGGGGTATGCGACAGCCCCAGCATTTT.

This clone was found once. The rearrangement joins TRBV2 to TRBJ2-7, with 7 bases matching TRBD1. V was clipped by 7 bases and J by 3 bases; unmatched bases: 9. Germline loops: CDR1 SNHLY, CDR2 FYNNEI. This CDR3 region has 14 residues. The CDR3 region has the DNA TGTGCCAGCAAGAGGGGGCAGGGGGTCTACGAGCAGTACTTC. Protein: CASKRGQGVYEQYF.

This rearrangement joins TRBV6-5 to TRBJ1-2; D is possibly TRBD1 (5 bases). This CDR3 comprises 15 residues. Germline values: CDR1 MNHEY, CDR2 SVGAGI. The V gene lost 6 bases and the J gene lost 0 bases, with 14 bases spanning the gap. In nucleotides, the CDR3 is TGTGCCAGCAGCGGCGGGGGGGTACCTAACTATGGCTACACCTTC. It translates to CASSGGGVPNYGYTF.

A single count supports this clone. The CDR3 here is CASRHPTGRGLFPYEQYF. The CDR3 nucleotides read TGTGCCAGCAGACATCCCACAGGCAGGGGGCTATTTCCCTACGAGCAGTACTTC. The V gene is TRBV7-8, the J gene TRBJ2-7; the match to TRBD1 covers 8 bases. In germline, CDR1 is SGHVS, CDR2 FQNEAQ. After removal of 6 bases from V and 2 bases from J, the junction contained 18 bases not matched to a gene. The CDR3 is made up of 18 amino acids.

The V and J genes are TRBV7-2 and TRBJ1-4; possibly TRBD1 for D (6 bases). V lost 2 bases to trimming and J lost 8 bases, with 15 bases between them. CDR3 length: 15 amino acids. The germline V gene has CDR1 SGHTA and CDR2 FQGNSA. The CDR3, as DNA: TGTGCCAGCAGCTTATTGGTGACAGGCAGGGAAAAACTGTTTTTT. As protein: CASSLLVTGREKLFF.

The gene calls are TRBV28 and TRBJ1-1; TRBD1 matches 9 bases. The trim removed 3 bases at V and 4 bases at J, leaving 6 bases unmatched. Per the germline V gene, CDR1 is MDHEN and CDR2 is SYDVKM. The CDR3 is 15 residues long. The DNA for the CDR3 is TGTGCCAGCAGTTTGCTGGGACAGGGCCCCACTGAAGCTTTCTTT. Protein: CASSLLGQGPTEAFF.

This rearrangement joins TRBV19 to TRBJ2-1; 9 nucleotides align to TRBD1. In germline, CDR1 is LNHDA, CDR2 SQIVND (reference sequence). The CDR3 is 16 amino acids. After removal of 7 bases from V and 8 bases from J, the junction contained 15 bases not matched to a gene. CDR3 nucleotides: TGTGCCAGTACCTCAACGGACAGGGGTGTGGTAGATGAGCAGTTCTTC. It codes for CASTSTDRGVVDEQFF.

The chain carries TRBV2 and TRBJ2-5; 7 bases match TRBD2. V lost 8 bases, J lost 2 bases, and 14 bases stayed unmatched. CDR3 length: 16 amino acids. Germline CDR1 reads SNHLY; CDR2 reads FYNNEI. The CDR3 region is CASSSTFSGRQETQYF. In DNA, the CDR3 is TGTGCCAGCTCAAGTACCTTTAGCGGGCGTCAAGAGACCCAGTACTTC.

This chain uses TRBV18 with TRBJ1-1, with a possible D match to TRBD1 (5 bases). Germline V gene sequence: CDR1 KGHSH, CDR2 LQKENI. The CDR3 spans 14 residues. V was pared by 3 bases and J by 3 bases, with 11 bases between. Written as DNA, the CDR3 is TGTGCCAGCTCACCCGACAGTTCGGACACTGAAGCTTTCTTT. This gives the protein CASSPDSSDTEAFF.

This clone was counted a single time. The J gene is TRBJ2-3, the V gene TRBV10-3; maybe TRBD1 (6 bases). CDR3 length: 14 residues. Trimming removed 7 bases at V and 2 bases at J, with 13 bases between. Germline V gene lookup returns CDR1 ENHRY and CDR2 SYGVKD. The CDR3 bases are TGTGCCATCAACAGGGCCATTGACACAGATACGCAGTATTTT. This codes for CAINRAIDTDTQYF.

The chain uses TRBV7-9 and TRBJ1-2; D uncertain. This CDR3 has 13 residues. V lost 7 bases, J lost 0 bases, and 9 bases lay in between. Germline V gene lookup returns CDR1 SEHNR and CDR2 FQNEAQ (reference sequence). CDR3: CASTLLPNYGYTF. CDR3 nucleotide sequence: TGTGCCAGCACGTTACTTCCTAACTATGGCTACACCTTC.

This clone occurred once. This chain connects TRBV6-5 to TRBJ1-2, with D possibly being TRBD1 (5 bases). The germline V gene has CDR1 MNHEY and CDR2 SVGAGI. Trimming removed 5 bases at V and 8 bases at J, with 15 bases between. CDR3 size: 13 residues. The CDR3 sequence: CASSPPGYGGYTF. The CDR3 nucleotides are TGTGCCAGCAGTCCCCCAGGGTATGGCGGCTACACCTTC.

The CDR3 here is CASSLTGVDTQYF. The CDR3 region has the DNA TGCGCCAGCAGCTTAACAGGGGTAGATACGCAGTATTTT. The genes are TRBV5-1 and TRBJ2-3; 7 bases are a match to TRBD1. The germline CDR1 and CDR2 sequences are SGHRS and YFSETQ. After removal of 2 bases from V and 5 bases from J, the junction contained 2 bases not matched to a gene. CDR3 length: 13 residues.